The 17 T cell receptor beta chains listed next were all sequenced from one sample in a study of T cell clonotyping in hematopoietic cell transplantation. Sample time point: recipient sample about 28 days before transplant, after cytoreduction. Clones were sequenced by immunoSEQ multiplex PCR, and TCRdb holds only the in-frame ones, with some missing. The sample lists approximately 27,000 clones, about 92% occurring once. Sequences were derived from peripheral blood mononuclear cells, sampled before stem cell transplant. Receptor source: a man aged 50-60 years with acute myeloid leukemia. Some clones in this sample may be carry-over from other donors' samples.

The V gene is TRBV6-4, the J gene TRBJ2-5, with 7 bases fitting TRBD1. Unmatched junction bases numbered 13, after V lost 2 bases and J lost 7 bases. CDR1 is MRHNA and CDR2 is SNTAGT in the germline V gene. The length of the CDR3 is 16 residues. DNA of the CDR3: TGTGCCAGCAGTGACAATCGACAGGGAGATGGGGGGACCCAGTACTTC. Translated, it gives CASSDNRQGDGGTQYF.

The genes are TRBV30 and TRBJ2-7, with D perhaps matching TRBD2 (5 bases). V shed 0 bases and J shed 3 bases, with 6 bases lying between them. The CDR3 consists of 12 residues. Germline CDR1 GTSNPN, CDR2 SVGIG (reference sequence). CDR3 sequence reads: CAWSVGSYEQYF. The CDR3 DNA follows: TGTGCCTGGAGTGTTGGGAGCTACGAGCAGTACTTC.

CDR3: CSALIGRLLNEQFF. The CDR3 bases are TGCAGCGCTCTGATCGGGAGACTACTCAATGAGCAGTTCTTC. The chain joins TRBV29-1 to TRBJ2-1; TRBD2 is a possible D gene (6 bases). The germline gives CDR1 SQVTM, CDR2 ANQGSEA. This CDR3 contains 14 residues. V dropped 7 bases and J dropped 6 bases, with 19 bases sitting between them.

This clone was seen only a few times. This chain joins TRBV28 and TRBJ2-3; D gene uncertain. Trimming took off 3 bases at V and 2 bases at J, with 9 bases between the two ends. Germline V gene lookup returns CDR1 MDHEN and CDR2 SYDVKM. The CDR3 covers 14 residues. The chain's CDR3 is CASSLDGITDTQYF. The DNA of the CDR3 is TGTGCCAGCAGTTTGGACGGCATCACAGATACGCAGTATTTT.

The V gene is TRBV5-6, the J gene TRBJ2-7, with a weak D call TRBD1 (6 bases). The V and J ends lost 2 bases and 4 bases respectively, with 7 bases between them. Germline assignment: CDR1 SGHDT and CDR2 YYEEEE. The CDR3 runs to 12 residues. The CDR3 DNA reads as TGTGCCAGCAGCTTACAGGGATACGAGCAGTACTTC. Translating gives CASSLQGYEQYF. Based on the CDR3 plus reference TRBV5-6 and TRBJ2-7, the full variable domain is DAGVTQSPTHLIKTRGQQVTLRCSPKSGHDTVSWYQQALGQGPQFIFQYYEEEERQRGNFPDRFSGHQFPNYSSELNVNALLLGDSALYLCASSLQGYEQYFGPGTRLTVT.

The DNA of the CDR3 is TGTGCCATCAGCGTATTTTCAGGGGCCGCCCCCGATGGCTACACCTTC. It yields the protein CAISVFSGAAPDGYTF. This chain uses TRBV10-3 with TRBJ1-2, with D possibly matching TRBD1 (6 bases). The CDR3 runs 16 residues. Deletions cut 6 bases from V and 6 bases from J, with 23 bases between. Per the germline V gene, CDR1 is ENHRY and CDR2 is SYGVKD.

The chain uses TRBV19 and TRBJ2-2, with D possibly being TRBD1 or TRBD2 (5 bases each). The CDR3 consists of 14 residues. The germline gives CDR1 LNHDA, CDR2 SQIVND (reference sequence). V was cut by 5 bases and J by 5 bases, with 12 bases left in between. Written as DNA, the CDR3 is TGTGCCAGTAGTCAGGGAGTGGAGACCGGGGAGCTGTTTTTT. Residues: CASSQGVETGELFF.

V and J are TRBV28 and TRBJ2-5; no definite D call. Trimming removed 7 bases at V and 5 bases at J, with 14 bases between. The germline V gene has CDR1 MDHEN and CDR2 SYDVKM. CDR3 length: 13 residues. The CDR3, as DNA: TGTGCCAGCACCTCAAACTTCGGGGAGACCCAGTACTTC. It codes for CASTSNFGETQYF.

This chain uses TRBV2 with TRBJ1-1; D gene unclear. The germline CDR1 and CDR2 sequences are SNHLY and FYNNEI. CDR3 length: 14 amino acids. V lost 6 bases, J lost 2 bases, and 13 bases lay in between. CDR3 loop: CASRQVSQNTEAFF. CDR3 bases: TGTGCCAGCAGACAAGTATCACAAAACACTGAAGCTTTCTTT.

The chain recombines TRBV7-8 with TRBJ1-6; 7 nucleotides match TRBD1. The CDR3 consists of 20 residues. Germline trimming cut 5 bases from V and 0 bases from J; bases unmatched to any gene: 16. The germline gives CDR1 SGHVS, CDR2 FQNEAQ. The CDR3 sequence is CASSRTGTVFTSSYNSPLHF. CDR3 bases: TGTGCCAGCAGCAGGACCGGGACAGTATTTACCAGCTCCTATAATTCACCCCTCCACTTT.

The V and J genes are TRBV5-4 and TRBJ2-3; 9 bases fit TRBD1. The CDR3 sequence is 14 residues long. Trimming cost V 3 bases and J 6 bases; bases outside gene matches: 5. Per germline, CDR1 SGHNT and CDR2 YYREEE (reference sequence). The CDR3 DNA sequence: TGTGCCAGCAGCTCTACAGGGGGCGCGGATACGCAGTATTTT. Amino acids: CASSSTGGADTQYF.

This chain links TRBV19 with TRBJ2-3, with D tentatively TRBD1 (5 bases). The V gene's germline CDR1 is LNHDA and CDR2 SQIVND (reference sequence). V lost 3 bases to trimming and J lost 2 bases, with 12 bases between them. CDR3 size: 15 residues. DNA for the CDR3: TGTGCCAGTAGTATCCAGGATGGGGCCACAGATACGCAGTATTTT. Its translation is CASSIQDGATDTQYF.

The V call is TRBV7-9, the J call TRBJ2-1, with D unclear. There are 13 residues in the CDR3. V was trimmed by 5 bases and J by 7 bases, leaving 12 bases between them. Germline CDR1 and CDR2: SEHNR and FQNEAQ (reference sequence). CDR3 DNA: TGTGCCAGCAGCAAAGGTGAAGTGAATGAGCAGTTCTTC. Translated: CASSKGEVNEQFF.

This chain uses TRBV10-3 with TRBJ2-6; 7 bases map to TRBD2. V was pared by 3 bases and J by 2 bases, with 7 bases of the junction left unmatched. This CDR3 region has 17 residues. The germline CDR1 and CDR2 sequences are ENHRY and SYGVKD. This CDR3 is CAISDWAGETGANVLTF. As DNA, the CDR3 is TGTGCCATCAGTGATTGGGCGGGGGAAACTGGGGCCAACGTCCTGACTTTC.

The rearrangement joins TRBV19 to TRBJ2-1; maybe TRBD2 (5 bases). This CDR3 region has 16 residues. Germline CDR1 reads LNHDA; CDR2 reads SQIVND (reference sequence). The germline V and J ends were trimmed by 4 bases and 9 bases, with 22 bases remaining between them. Here the CDR3 reads CASSKSSPARGSEQFF. The DNA of the CDR3 is TGTGCCAGTAGTAAGAGTAGCCCGGCCAGAGGGAGTGAGCAGTTCTTC.

The chain links TRBV6-5 to TRBJ2-7, with 9 bases that match TRBD1. Germline assignment: CDR1 MNHEY and CDR2 SVGAGI. The J segment lost 6 bases and the V segment lost 0 bases, leaving 6 bases of the junction unmatched. This CDR3 has 15 amino acids. CDR3 protein: CASSYSVGTGSEQYF. The CDR3 bases are TGTGCCAGCAGTTACTCGGTCGGGACAGGGAGCGAGCAGTACTTC.

The table lists this clone with a count of one. V gene TRBV7-8 combines with J gene TRBJ2-7; 10 nucleotides align to TRBD1. The germline V gene has CDR1 SGHVS and CDR2 FQNEAQ. V was clipped by 5 bases and J by 2 bases; unmatched bases: 9. This CDR3 comprises 16 residues. The CDR3 sequence: CASSNRQGASPYEQYF. Here the CDR3 DNA reads TGTGCCAGCAGCAACCGACAGGGGGCTTCTCCCTACGAGCAGTACTTC.